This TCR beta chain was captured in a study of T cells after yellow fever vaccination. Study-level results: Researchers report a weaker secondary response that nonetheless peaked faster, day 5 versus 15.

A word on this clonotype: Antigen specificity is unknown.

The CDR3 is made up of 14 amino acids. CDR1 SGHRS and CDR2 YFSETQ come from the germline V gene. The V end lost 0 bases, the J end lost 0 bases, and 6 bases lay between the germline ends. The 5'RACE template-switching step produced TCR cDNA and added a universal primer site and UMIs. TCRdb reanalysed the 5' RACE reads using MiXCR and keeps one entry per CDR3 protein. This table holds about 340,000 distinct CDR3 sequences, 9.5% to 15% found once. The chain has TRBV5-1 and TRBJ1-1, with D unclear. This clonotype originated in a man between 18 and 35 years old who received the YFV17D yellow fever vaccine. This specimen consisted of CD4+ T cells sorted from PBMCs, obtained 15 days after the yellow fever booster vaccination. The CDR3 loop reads CASSLERMNTEAFF. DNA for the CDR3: TGCGCCAGCAGCTTGGAACGGATGAACACTGAAGCTTTCTTT. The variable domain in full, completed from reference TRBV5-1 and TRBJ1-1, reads KAGVTQTPRYLIKTRGQQVTLSCSPISGHRSVSWYQQTPGQGLQFLFEYFSETQRNKGNFPGRFSGRQFSNSRSEMNVSTLELGDSALYLCASSLERMNTEAFFGQGTRLTVV.